Each of the 17 T cell receptor delta chains below was sequenced from the same sample in a study of gamma-delta T cells after stem cell transplantation. TCRdb re-called the RT-PCR reads via CATT. The profile covers some 3,200 delta-chain clones, with around 1.9% appearing a single time and 30% to 45% taken by the ten largest. The sequenced sample consisted of gamma-delta T cells. These receptors were obtained from a human donor. It is not recorded whose cells these are; they may come from a transplant donor.

Turning to this clone: A far larger clone is just one base off, so this is likely a read error. Other DNA sequences in the same sample also yield this CDR3. This chain uses TRDV2 with TRDJ1, with no clear D. Trimming removed 0 bases at V and 5 bases at J, with 15 bases between. The CDR3 length is 15 residues. Germline V gives CDR1 GEAIGNYY, CDR2 EKD. CDR3 loop: CACDTLGTANDKLIF. CDR3 coding DNA: TGTGCCTGTGACACCCTCGGGACGGCCAATGATAAACTCATCTTT.

This clone was recorded at least ten times. This likely came from a read error, as a far larger clone is one base away. Other DNA sequences in the sample encode the same CDR3. The V and J genes are TRDV2 and TRDJ1; perhaps TRDD3 as D (6 bases). The CDR3 covers 17 residues. Trimming stripped 2 bases from V and 2 bases from J, with 20 bases between. Germline V gives CDR1 GEAIGNYY, CDR2 EKD. CDR3 DNA: TGTGCCTGTGACAAAGTGGGGGCTCCAGTTGTAACCGATAAACTCATCTTT. Amino acids: CACDKVGAPVVTDKLIF.

This clone appeared a few times. A read error likely explains this, since a far larger clone differs by one base. This chain links TRDV2 with TRDJ3, with TRDD3 as a possible D gene (6 bases). Germline-derived CDR1 and CDR2 are GEAIGNYY and EKD. This CDR3 is built from 21 residues. The CDR3 region is CACDTAERGRDNPWDTQQMFF. In nucleotides, the CDR3 is TGTGCCTGTGACACCGCGGAGAGAGGGAGGGATAACCCCTGGGACACCCAACAGATGTTTTTC.

As to this clone: TCRdb's protein, taken from a much larger clone, differs from this DNA's translation at residue 10, likely owing to a read error; the protein displayed comes from the DNA. This chain joins TRDV2 and TRDJ1; D gene unclear. Germline V CDR1 and CDR2: GEAIGNYY, EKD. This CDR3 contains 13 residues. The CDR3 DNA reads as TGTGCCTGTGACCCTTTAAAGGCCGATGAACTCATCTTT. Encoded protein: CACDPLKADELIF.

Concerning this clone itself: The likely explanation is a read error, given a far larger clone one base away. The rearrangement links TRDV2 to TRDJ3; perhaps TRDD3 as D (5 bases). V shed 0 bases and J shed 0 bases, with 26 bases lying between them. Germline V CDR1 and CDR2: GEAIGNYY, EKD. CDR3 size: 23 residues. The CDR3 region has the DNA TGTGCCTGTGACACCGTTGTCCGGGATGCGCCGGAAGAAACCTCCTGGGACACCCGACAGATGTTTTTC. It is translated as CACDTVVRDAPEETSWDTRQMFF.

With respect to this clone: Only one base separates this from a far larger clonotype, so it likely reflects a read error. The gene calls are TRDV2 and TRDJ1; 10 bases match TRDD3. Germline CDR1 is GEAIGNYY and CDR2 is EKD. This CDR3 has 24 amino acids. V was clipped by 2 bases and J by 0 bases; unmatched bases: 29. CDR3 sequence reads: CACDSLLGDRGGMQGERYTDKLIF. Written as DNA, the CDR3 is TGTGCCTGTGACAGCCTCCTGGGGGATAGGGGGGGGATGCAGGGCGAAAGGTACACCGATAAACTCATCTTT.

This clone was detected a few times. The protein that TCRdb holds for this DNA derives from a much larger clone and differs from the translated DNA at residue 17, which likely indicates a read error; the protein shown here is translated from the DNA. The J gene is TRDJ1, the V gene TRDV2, with 12 nucleotides matching TRDD3. The CDR3 length is 19 residues. Germline V gene lookup returns CDR1 GEAIGNYY and CDR2 EKD. CDR3 DNA sequence: TGTGCCTGTGACCCGGTACTGGGGGATACACAGTTGTACACCGATAAAATCATCTTT. This translates into CACDPVLGDTQLYTDKIIF.

This clone was observed a handful of times. With only one base between it and a far larger clone, this is likely a read error. The rearrangement links TRDV2 to TRDJ3; 10 bases are shared with TRDD3. The CDR3 consists of 21 residues. The J segment lost 0 bases and the V segment lost 3 bases, leaving 13 bases of the junction unmatched. Germline CDR1 and CDR2: GEAIGNYY and EKD. The CDR3 sequence is CACDPVRTGGSNSWDTRQMFF. The CDR3 DNA reads TGTGCCTGTGACCCCGTGCGTACTGGGGGATCAAACTCCTGGGACACCCGACAGATGTTTTTC.

As for this clone: The protein held in TCRdb is that of a much larger clone and does not match this DNA's translation at residue 3, likely because of a read error; the protein shown is translated from the DNA. The chain joins TRDV2 to TRDJ1, with 9 bases matching TRDD3. CDR3 size: 16 residues. Germline V gene lookup returns CDR1 GEAIGNYY and CDR2 EKD. This CDR3 is CARDTAWGMRDDKLIF. The CDR3 DNA sequence: TGTGCCCGTGACACTGCCTGGGGGATGCGTGACGATAAACTCATCTTT.

Points on this clone: With only one base between it and a far larger clone, this is likely a read error. Other DNA sequences in this specimen translate into the identical CDR3. V usage is TRDV2 and J usage is TRDJ1, with a tentative D call TRDD3 (6 bases). Germline V CDR1 and CDR2: GEAIGNYY, EKD. The CDR3 has 16 residues. The CDR3 reads CACDTLGGTYTDKLIF. DNA for the CDR3: TGTGCCTGCGACACCTTGGGGGGTACCTACACCGATAAACTCATCTTT.

Notes on this clone: The mismatch at residue 10 between this DNA's translation and the TCRdb protein of a much larger clone likely reflects a read error; the protein shown is translated from the DNA. V and J are TRDV2 and TRDJ3; D unclear. Germline-derived CDR1 and CDR2 are GEAIGNYY and EKD. Between the trimmed V and J ends, which lost 1 base and 1 base, there was a span of 25 bases. The CDR3 runs to 22 residues. The CDR3 protein is CACDTVEYTEGAASWDTRQMFF. As DNA, the CDR3 is TGTGCCTGTGACACGGTTGAATATACTGAGGGTGCCGCGTCCTGGGACACCCGACAGATGTTTTTC.

This clone was found a few times. TCRdb assigns this DNA the protein of a much larger clone, which departs from its translation at residue 9; this likely reflects a read error, and the protein shown comes from translating the DNA. The chain has TRDV2 and TRDJ1; D might be TRDD3 (6 bases). Germline values: CDR1 GEAIGNYY, CDR2 EKD. The CDR3 is 15 residues long. V lost 0 bases and J 5 bases, leaving 15 bases between the germline ends. The CDR3 sequence: CACDTVTGMRDKLIF. In nucleotides, the CDR3 is TGTGCCTGTGACACCGTAACTGGGATGCGTGATAAACTCATCTTT.

This clone occurred a few times. TCRdb's entry gives the protein of a much larger clone, which mismatches this DNA's translation at residue 11, likely from a read error; the protein reported here is translated from the DNA. In DNA form, the CDR3 reads TGTGCCTGTGACACAGTGGGGGATATAAGGGCCACCGATAAACTCATCTTT. Residues: CACDTVGDIRATDKLIF. This chain uses TRDV2 with TRDJ1; 9 bases are shared with TRDD3. V trimming: 1 base; J trimming: 1 base; junction bases outside the gene matches: 9. The CDR3 runs 17 residues. From germline, CDR1 is GEAIGNYY and CDR2 EKD.

For this clone: TCRdb attributes to this sequence the protein of a much larger clone, which differs from the DNA translation at residue 14; a read error is likely, and the protein displayed is translated from the DNA. The chain recombines TRDV2 with TRDJ1, with D unclear. Germline loops: CDR1 GEAIGNYY, CDR2 EKD. CDR3 length equals 16 residues. In DNA, the CDR3 is TGTGCCTGTGACACCGTTACGGAAGGGTACACCGATAAACCCATCTTT. This sequence encodes CACDTVTEGYTDKPIF.

By its share, this clone is hyperexpanded. The same CDR3 also results from other DNA sequences found in this sample. The chain recombines TRDV2 with TRDJ1, with a possible D match to TRDD3 (6 bases). The V and J ends lost 2 bases and 2 bases respectively, with 20 bases between them. Germline lookup yields CDR1 GEAIGNYY and CDR2 EKD. This CDR3 region has 17 residues. This CDR3 is CACDKVGAPVVTDKLIF. The CDR3 bases are TGTGCCTGTGACAAAGTGGGGGCTCCAGTTGTGACCGATAAACTCATCTTT.

A word on this clone: The protein held in TCRdb is that of a much larger clone and does not match this DNA's translation at residue 13, likely because of a read error; the protein shown is translated from the DNA. This chain uses TRDV2 with TRDJ1, with 13 bases matching TRDD3. The CDR3 loop spans 18 amino acids. Germline CDR1 reads GEAIGNYY; CDR2 reads EKD. Trimming took 3 bases from V and 3 from J; bases not matched to a gene: 12. The CDR3 DNA is TGTGCCTGTGACGCCGTACTGGGGGATACGCGGGACGCCGATAAACTCATCTTT. Protein product: CACDAVLGDTRDADKLIF.

There are a few counts of this clone. It is likely a read error: a sequence one base away is far more abundant. CDR3 sequence reads: CACDILGGTRDRKDVYTDKLIF. In nucleotides, the CDR3 is TGTGCCTGTGACATTCTGGGGGGTACGCGGGACCGCAAGGACGTTTACACCGATAAACTCATCTTT. This rearrangement joins TRDV2 to TRDJ1; 7 nucleotides align to TRDD3. This CDR3 is 22 amino acids long. The germline gives CDR1 GEAIGNYY, CDR2 EKD. V shed 2 bases and J 0 bases; nucleotides not matched to a gene: 26.